Shown below are 18 T cell receptor beta chains from a single sample sequenced in a study of cytomegalovirus exposure and HLA in healthy donors. Use of 60 Vbeta and 13 Jbeta primers characterized the PCR. Generated by immunoSEQ multiplex PCR, the TCRdb table keeps only in-frame clones and is missing some. The sample carries 150,000 to 200,000 clones, about three quarters recorded once. The sequenced material came from PBMCs. The origin of the receptors is a woman aged 40 to 55 in good health and CMV-seronegative.

The gene calls are TRBV7-9 and TRBJ1-1; the D is unclear. Germline CDR1 is SEHNR and CDR2 is FQNEAQ (reference sequence). The CDR3 sequence is 13 residues long. Trimming stripped 4 bases from V and 1 base from J, with 7 bases between. The CDR3 DNA reads as TGTGCCAGCAGCTATCTAGCGAACACTGAAGCTTTCTTT. It is translated as CASSYLANTEAFF.

This chain connects TRBV6-5 to TRBJ2-3, with D hard to call. V was cut by 6 bases and J by 6 bases, with 13 bases left in between. Germline CDR1 MNHEY, CDR2 SVGAGI. The CDR3 runs 13 residues. CDR3 protein: CASREVSRDTQYF. CDR3 coding DNA: TGTGCCAGCAGAGAGGTGTCGCGGGATACGCAGTATTTT.

The genes are TRBV4-3 and TRBJ2-2, with D unresolved. Trimming took 8 bases from V and 1 from J, leaving 11 bases between them. Germline assignment: CDR1 LGHNA and CDR2 YSLEER. CDR3 length equals 14 residues. The CDR3 sequence is CASGRGGNTGELFF. CDR3 in DNA: TGCGCCAGCGGCCGCGGTGGGAACACCGGGGAGCTGTTTTTT.

The chain recombines TRBV7-8 with TRBJ2-2; 8 nucleotides agree with TRBD1. Germline V gives CDR1 SGHVS, CDR2 FQNEAQ. The CDR3 consists of 17 residues. The V gene end was trimmed by 1 base and the J gene end by 4 bases; junction bases not matched to a gene: 8. The CDR3 nucleotides read TGTGCCAGCAGCTTAGTGAGGACAGGGATAGTCACCGGGGAGCTGTTTTTT. Translation gives CASSLVRTGIVTGELFF.

The rearrangement uses TRBV5-8 and TRBJ2-2; tentatively, D is TRBD1 (5 bases). This CDR3 spans 15 amino acids. Germline V lookup: CDR1 SGHTS, CDR2 YDEGEE. V lost 0 bases and J 7 bases, leaving 13 bases between the germline ends. CDR3 sequence (DNA): TGTGCCAGCAGCTTGGTATCAGGGAAGGTCGGGGAGCTGTTTTTT. It codes for CASSLVSGKVGELFF. The full variable domain, in which reference TRBV5-8 and TRBJ2-2 provide the parts outside the CDR3, is EAGVTQSPTHLIKTRGQQATLRCSPISGHTSVYWYQQALGLGLQFLLWYDEGEERNRGNFPPRFSGRQFPNYSSELNVNALELEDSALYLCASSLVSGKVGELFFGEGSRLTVL.

This clone was counted a single time. The rearrangement joins TRBV11-3 to TRBJ2-3, with TRBD2 matching 8 bases. The germline gives CDR1 SGHNT, CDR2 YENEEA. The V segment lost 2 bases and the J segment 2 bases; nucleotides outside the gene matches: 6. This CDR3 has 16 residues. The CDR3: CASSLTREGYTDTQYF. The CDR3 DNA reads as TGTGCCAGCAGCTTAACCCGGGAGGGGTACACAGATACGCAGTATTTT.

This chain connects TRBV4-1 to TRBJ1-1, with a weak D call TRBD1 (5 bases). V gave up 3 bases and J gave up 1 base, with 6 bases separating them. CDR1 is MGHRA, CDR2 YSYEKL, per germline. CDR3 length: 13 amino acids. CDR3 sequence reads: CASSQTANTEAFF. Here the CDR3 DNA reads TGCGCCAGCAGCCAGACAGCGAACACTGAAGCTTTCTTT.

The chain has TRBV30 and TRBJ1-1; TRBD1 might be the D (5 bases). The germline V gene has CDR1 GTSNPN and CDR2 SVGIG (reference sequence). This CDR3 region has 14 residues. V was trimmed by 2 bases and J by 4 bases, leaving 14 bases between them. CDR3 amino acids: CAWSLGGGVTEAFF. In nucleotides, the CDR3 is TGTGCCTGGAGTCTCGGGGGTGGGGTCACTGAAGCTTTCTTT.

The V and J genes are TRBV27 and TRBJ1-1; D not resolved. Germline V CDR1 and CDR2: MNHEY, SMNVEV (reference sequence). V lost 6 bases, J lost 0 bases, and 11 bases lay in between. The CDR3 is 14 amino acids. CDR3 DNA sequence: TGTGCCAGCAGAGGCTCACAGTTGAACACTGAAGCTTTCTTT. Residues: CASRGSQLNTEAFF.

V usage is TRBV7-9 and J usage is TRBJ2-2; 12 bases map to TRBD2. Germline CDR1 and CDR2: SEHNR and FQNEAQ (reference sequence). Unmatched junction bases numbered 1, after V lost 5 bases and J lost 0 bases. This CDR3 comprises 16 residues. CDR3 DNA: TGTGCCAGCAGCGCTAGCGGGAGGGCGAACACCGGGGAGCTGTTTTTT. It specifies CASSASGRANTGELFF.

This chain uses TRBV7-2 with TRBJ2-3, with TRBD2 matching 9 bases. V lost 1 base and J lost 6; bases outside the gene matches: 5. CDR1 is SGHTA and CDR2 is FQGNSA in the germline V gene. The CDR3 sequence is 15 residues long. CDR3 in DNA: TGTGCCAGCAGCTTAGGGCGGGAGGGGACCGATACGCAGTATTTT. Its protein product is CASSLGREGTDTQYF.

This chain links TRBV7-2 with TRBJ2-7; D is perhaps TRBD1 (5 bases). The V gene's germline CDR1 is SGHTA and CDR2 FQGNSA. Trimming removed 5 bases from V and 2 bases from J, with 13 bases in between. The CDR3 contains 14 residues. CDR3 DNA sequence: TGTGCCAGCAGCCAAAGGGGCGGACCCTACGAGCAGTACTTC. Its translation is CASSQRGGPYEQYF.

The chain combines TRBV5-6 with TRBJ2-7; TRBD2 might be the D (5 bases). Trimming stripped 3 bases from V and 2 bases from J, with 9 bases between. Germline assignment: CDR1 SGHDT and CDR2 YYEEEE. The CDR3 contains 13 residues. For the CDR3, the DNA is TGTGCCAGCAGCTCAGGAGGAACCTACGAGCAGTACGTC. It translates to CASSSGGTYEQYV.

The chain uses TRBV6-5 and TRBJ1-2, with TRBD1 as a possible D gene (6 bases). The CDR3 is made up of 14 amino acids. Germline CDR1 reads MNHEY; CDR2 reads SVGAGI. V lost 6 bases, J lost 5 bases, and 16 bases lay in between. This chain's CDR3 is CASSRGQGTYGYTF. For the CDR3, the DNA is TGTGCCAGCAGCAGAGGGCAGGGGACGTATGGCTACACCTTC.

The chain carries TRBV4-2 and TRBJ2-5; TRBD2 aligns across 11 bases. Losses at the gene ends were 5 bases for V and 3 bases for J; bases not matched to a gene: 2. From germline, CDR1 is LGHNA and CDR2 YNFKEQ. The CDR3 sequence is 14 residues long. The CDR3 sequence is CASSSGLAEETQYF. DNA for the CDR3: TGTGCCAGCAGCTCGGGACTAGCGGAAGAGACCCAGTACTTC.

The V call is TRBV19, the J call TRBJ1-1; a possible D gene is TRBD1 (6 bases). The V gene's germline CDR1 is LNHDA and CDR2 SQIVND (reference sequence). The germline V and J ends were trimmed by 4 bases and 11 bases, with 17 bases remaining between them. The CDR3 has 13 amino acids. CDR3 protein: CASSTQGRTGAFF. As DNA, the CDR3 is TGTGCCAGTAGTACACAGGGACGGACGGGTGCTTTCTTT.

The chain is built from TRBV4-3 and TRBJ2-3; TRBD2 matches at 9 bases. Germline V gene sequence: CDR1 LGHNA, CDR2 YSLEER. The CDR3 extends over 13 amino acids. V lost 8 bases, J lost 4 bases, and 4 bases stayed unmatched. In DNA form, the CDR3 reads TGCGCCAGCGGGCGGGAGGGTCCAGATACGCAGTATTTT. Translation gives CASGREGPDTQYF.

The chain combines TRBV5-4 with TRBJ2-2, with 9 bases identical to TRBD1. CDR3 length equals 15 residues. V lost 1 base, J lost 4 bases, and 2 bases stayed unmatched. Germline V lookup: CDR1 SGHNT, CDR2 YYREEE (reference sequence). CDR3 DNA: TGTGCCAGCAGCTTGCCGACAGGGGGCACCGGGGAGCTGTTTTTT. Residues: CASSLPTGGTGELFF. The complete variable domain, with remaining parts taken from reference TRBV5-4 and TRBJ2-2, reads ETGVTQSPTHLIKTRGQQVTLRCSSQSGHNTVSWYQQALGQGPQFIFQYYREEENGRGNFPPRFSGLQFPNYSSELNVNALELDDSALYLCASSLPTGGTGELFFGEGSRLTVL.